The rows below give T cell receptor beta chains drawn from one sample of a study of blood T cells in healthy people across ages. TCRdb recomputed calls from the 5' RACE reads with MiXCR, one row per CDR3 protein. The table shows 700,000 or so distinct CDR3 sequences, with about a fifth occurring only once. Sequencing was carried out using blood. These receptors all come from a man aged 65-85 years in good health. CDR3s include the opening cysteine and the closing phenylalanine or tryptophan. D genes are given only for firm matches. Size is stated for part of the rows, as once, few or many counts, or as a class when the clone is expanded.

TRBJ2-1	few	TRBD2	TRBV6-2/TRBV6-3	CASSSNREAVSNEQFF	TGTGCCAGCAGTTCCAACCGGGAGGCCGTCTCCAATGAGCAGTTCTTC
TRBJ2-5	few	-	TRBV12-3/TRBV12-4	CASTPSGTQGREGFF	TGTGCCAGCACCCCCTCCGGGACGCAAGGCAGAGAGGGGTTCTTC
TRBJ2-1	few	-	TRBV18	CASSATSINEQFF	TGTGCCAGCTCAGCAACGAGCATCAATGAGCAGTTCTTC
TRBJ2-5	-	-	TRBV7-2	CASRPRQLQGGPETQYF	TGTGCCAGCCGTCCGAGACAGCTACAGGGGGGGCCAGAGACCCAGTACTTC
TRBJ2-1	-	-	TRBV7-3	CASSSGRTDNEQFF	TGTGCCAGCAGCTCCGGTAGGACAGACAATGAGCAGTTCTTC
TRBJ2-2	-	-	TRBV21-1	CASSTRGDRAGAGELFF	TGTGCCAGCAGCACCAGAGGGGACAGGGCCGGGGCCGGGGAGCTGTTTTTT
TRBJ1-4	-	TRBD1	TRBV28	CASEGQNEKLFF	TGTGCCAGCGAGGGACAGAATGAAAAACTGTTTTTT
TRBJ2-1	-	TRBD2	TRBV7-2	CASSRRGGGANEQFF	TGTGCCAGCAGCCGTCGGGGGGGAGGAGCCAATGAGCAGTTCTTC
TRBJ1-3	-	-	TRBV5-1	CASSLRGDSGNTIYF	TGCGCCAGCAGCTTAAGGGGCGATTCTGGAAACACCATATATTTT
TRBJ2-7	few	-	TRBV9	CASSSTNGVAEQYF	TGTGCCAGCAGCTCGACTAACGGGGTGGCCGAGCAGTACTTC
TRBJ2-3	-	-	TRBV11-3	CASSWGLTTDTQYF	TGTGCCAGCAGTTGGGGCCTAACGACAGATACGCAGTATTTT
TRBJ1-1	-	-	TRBV3-1	CASSPPDNPEAFF	TGTGCCAGCAGCCCACCGGACAACCCTGAAGCTTTCTTT
TRBJ2-6	few	-	TRBV24-1	CATSVLTAGANVLTF	TGTGCCACCAGTGTTCTGACAGCTGGGGCCAACGTCCTGACTTTC